This T cell receptor (beta chain) was sequenced during a study of blood T cell repertoires in COVID-19. Study in general: In each case, the material was cDNA or gDNA derived from T cells, B-cell-depleted T cells, or PBMCs.

The CDR3 is 14 residues long. V lost 5 bases to trimming and J lost 4 bases; unmatched junction nucleotides: 2. CDR1 and CDR2 from the germline V gene are SEHNR and FQNEAQ (reference sequence). This clone appeared a few times. Clones were read by immunoSEQ multiplex PCR, and TCRdb kept only the in-frame ones, dropping some. The sample has around 100,000 clones; 85% to 90% are singletons. The sequencing input was peripheral blood. The clonotype was recovered from a human donor in a cohort sampled during active COVID-19. The chain is built from TRBV7-9 and TRBJ2-1, with 10 bases lining up with TRBD2. The CDR3 coding sequence is TGTGCCAGCAGCCGGACTAGCGGATACAATGAGCAGTTCTTC. It translates to CASSRTSGYNEQFF.